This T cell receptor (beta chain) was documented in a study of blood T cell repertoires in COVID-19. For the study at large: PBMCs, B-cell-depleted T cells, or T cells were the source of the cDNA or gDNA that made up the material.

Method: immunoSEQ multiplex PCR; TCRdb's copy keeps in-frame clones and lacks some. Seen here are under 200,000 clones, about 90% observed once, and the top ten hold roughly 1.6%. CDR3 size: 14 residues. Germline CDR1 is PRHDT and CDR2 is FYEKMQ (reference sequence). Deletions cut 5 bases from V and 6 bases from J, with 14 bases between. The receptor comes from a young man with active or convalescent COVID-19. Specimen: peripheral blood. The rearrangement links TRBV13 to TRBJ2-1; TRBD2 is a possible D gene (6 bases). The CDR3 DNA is TGTGCCAGCAGCCAACTAGCTGAGGTCAATGAGCAGTTCTTC. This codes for CASSQLAEVNEQFF. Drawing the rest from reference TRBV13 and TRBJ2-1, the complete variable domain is AAGVIQSPRHLIKEKRETATLKCYPIPRHDTVYWYQQGPGQDPQFLISFYEKMQSDKGSIPDRFSAQQFSDYHSELNMSSLELGDSALYFCASSQLAEVNEQFFGPGTRLTVL.